This is a list of T cell receptor beta chains from one sample in a study of blood T cell repertoires in COVID-19. Only in-frame clones appear in the TCRdb table, and some are missing; sequencing was by immunoSEQ multiplex PCR. The sample includes 250,000 to 300,000 clones, about 88% of them seen just once. The sample comprised peripheral blood. Receptors were obtained from a man between 18 and 29 years old with active or convalescent COVID-19. The CDR3 runs from the conserved cysteine through the conserved F or W. Rows may omit the clone size; those that give it use once, few, many or a size class.

size: .
V: TRBV3-1/TRBV3-2
CDR3: CASSLASGANVLTF

size: few
V: TRBV11-2
CDR3: CASSLGTGALYEQYF

size: .
V: TRBV12-3/TRBV12-4
CDR3: CASSSGSYEQYF

size: .
V: TRBV4-1
CDR3: CASSQIQQGAYEQYF

size: .
V: TRBV5-1
CDR3: CASSSLDRQNEKLFF

size: once
V: TRBV20-1
CDR3: CSASTGTSGRVSYNEQFF

size: .
V: TRBV30
CDR3: CAWTNRVVGELFF

size: .
V: TRBV3-1/TRBV3-2
CDR3: CASSHYRNSRYEQYF

size: .
V: TRBV12-3/TRBV12-4
CDR3: CASTAMNTEAFF

size: .
V: TRBV2
CDR3: CASSVAGQGANEAFF

size: .
V: TRBV27
CDR3: CAWGGTGELFF

size: .
V: TRBV7-9
CDR3: CASSSSQVAGGLLLHF

size: once
V: TRBV5-4
CDR3: CASSSGTVNSPLHF

size: .
V: TRBV6-5
CDR3: CASRPDRGAAIEAFF

size: .
V: TRBV6-5
CDR3: CASNFRGGRGGYTF

size: few
V: TRBV19
CDR3: CASSMTIDQPQHF

size: .
V: TRBV6-5
CDR3: CASSLDRSYEQYF

size: .
V: TRBV6-6
CDR3: CASVAQTRNTEAFF

size: .
V: TRBV10-2
CDR3: CASSELEVWNNEQFF

size: .
V: TRBV6-6
CDR3: CASSYLTAEAFF

size: .
V: TRBV27
CDR3: CASSPGDKAAEAFF

size: .
V: TRBV5-1
CDR3: CASSLEGVNEKLFF

size: .
V: TRBV5-4
CDR3: CASSLGGPHSYEQYF

size: .
V: TRBV2
CDR3: CASSERSGGAGETQYF

size: .
V: TRBV27
CDR3: CASTPPSGRASEQFF

size: .
V: TRBV2
CDR3: CASSRGQGTYNSPLHF

size: .
V: TRBV6-5
CDR3: CASSPGTVSYEQYF

size: .
V: TRBV19
CDR3: CASSIGTAGEQYF

size: .
V: TRBV6-5
CDR3: CASSYSGGRTDTQYF

size: .
V: TRBV6-6
CDR3: CACHSGGLNTEAFF

size: .
V: TRBV28
CDR3: CAVPDATNEKLFF

size: .
V: TRBV4-1
CDR3: CASSQPGKGGGTSLHTQYF

size: .
V: TRBV7-9
CDR3: CASSTGHFSTDTQYF

size: .
V: TRBV9
CDR3: CASSVGIWDRGGMGSYEQYF

size: .
V: TRBV29-1
CDR3: CIVETGSLSEQFF

size: .
V: TRBV18
CDR3: CASSPPGQGAHGETQYF

size: many
V: TRBV2
CDR3: CASSAPFLYEQYF

size: .
V: TRBV5-4
CDR3: CASSLHRGDNSPLHF

size: few
V: TRBV4-3
CDR3: CASSQDRSVRGTEAFF

size: .
V: TRBV10-3
CDR3: CATLQGGYGYTF

size: .
V: TRBV27
CDR3: CASSLTGRLTYEQYF

size: .
V: TRBV7-9
CDR3: CASSLGDSNQPQHF

size: .
V: TRBV20-1
CDR3: CSASAGLAVSETQYF

size: .
V: TRBV19
CDR3: CASSIGTGVETQYF

size: .
V: TRBV30
CDR3: CALLRGTGAGNTIYF

size: .
V: TRBV2
CDR3: CASSQGNNQPQHF

size: .
V: TRBV2
CDR3: CASGRDTSSYEQYF

size: .
V: TRBV6-5
CDR3: CASSYQTGAMGPLHF

size: .
V: TRBV2
CDR3: CASSGDRGRETQYF

size: .
V: TRBV6-2/TRBV6-3
CDR3: CASSYGRTYNEKLFF

size: .
V: TRBV5-5
CDR3: CASSLVLTYSYNSPLHF

size: .
V: TRBV11-1
CDR3: CASSLTDNEQFF

size: .
V: TRBV9
CDR3: CASSVLSEAEPSTDTQYF